What follows are 30 T cell receptor beta chains derived from one specimen sequenced in a study of T cell responses to AZD1222 COVID-19 vaccine listed by TCRdb under 2021. The time point label, as the study defines it: about 28 days (+/-7) after the second vaccine dose. Receptor amplification or capture employed the immunoSEQ multiplex PCR assay. Held by TCRdb, this immuneACCESS table contains in-frame sequences only and omits some clones. Under half of the omission traces to an unresolved V gene where checked; the cause of the rest is unknown. Recorded for this sample are 150,000 to 200,000 clones; around 94% of them occurred a single time. The ten largest clones capture 5.1% of the sample. Source: peripheral blood, taken 28 days after the second AZD1222 dose. All receptors derive from an adult who received the AZD1222 COVID-19 vaccine.

The CDR3 is CASSWQGAFDTEAFF. As DNA, the CDR3 is TGTGCCAGCTCATGGCAGGGGGCATTTGACACTGAAGCTTTCTTT. The rearrangement joins TRBV18 to TRBJ1-1; 8 positions match TRBD1. The CDR3 has 15 amino acids. The junction had 8 bases not matched to a gene; V was cut back by 5 bases and J by 3 bases. CDR1 and CDR2 (germline): KGHSH, LQKENI.

This clone was counted a single time. The chain carries TRBV9 and TRBJ1-6; the D gene is possibly TRBD1 (5 bases). The CDR3 spans 18 residues. The germline V and J ends were trimmed by 0 bases and 5 bases, with 18 bases remaining between them. Germline V gene lookup returns CDR1 SGDLS and CDR2 YYNGEE. Here the CDR3 DNA reads TGTGCCAGCAGCGTAGCCGGAGATTGGGGCGGGGATAATTCACCCCTCCACTTT. Translated, it gives CASSVAGDWGGDNSPLHF.

The rearrangement uses TRBV9 and TRBJ2-6, with a possible D match to TRBD1 (6 bases). V was pared by 4 bases and J by 0 bases, with 11 bases between. There are 16 residues in the CDR3. In germline, CDR1 is SGDLS, CDR2 YYNGEE. CDR3 sequence reads: CASSFNRDSGANVLTF. Written as DNA, the CDR3 is TGTGCCAGCAGCTTCAACAGGGACTCTGGGGCCAACGTCCTGACTTTC.

J is TRBJ1-2 and V is TRBV4-1; no firm D call. CDR1 and CDR2 from the germline V gene are MGHRA and YSYEKL. The CDR3 extends over 13 amino acids. V lost 0 bases, J lost 4 bases, and 6 bases lay in between. CDR3 sequence: CASSQEGSYGYTF. The DNA for the CDR3 is TGCGCCAGCAGCCAAGAGGGGAGCTATGGCTACACCTTC.

The chain combines TRBV5-8 with TRBJ1-6; D perhaps matches TRBD1 (5 bases). The CDR3 covers 18 residues. The germline V gene has CDR1 SGHTS and CDR2 YDEGEE. Trimming left V 4 bases short and J 7 bases short, with 24 bases between. The CDR3 region is CASSTSRGPAILNSPLHF. The CDR3 DNA reads as TGTGCCAGCAGCACCAGTAGGGGACCGGCGATATTAAATTCACCCCTCCACTTT.

This chain links TRBV5-8 with TRBJ1-3; no firm D call. The CDR3 runs 13 residues. The V and J ends lost 6 bases and 3 bases respectively, with 10 bases between them. The germline V gene encodes CDR1 SGHTS and CDR2 YDEGEE. The CDR3 loop reads CASNTGVGNTIYF. For the CDR3, the DNA is TGTGCCAGCAATACGGGAGTTGGAAACACCATATATTTT. Supplemented by reference TRBV5-8 and TRBJ1-3, the full variable domain reads EAGVTQSPTHLIKTRGQQATLRCSPISGHTSVYWYQQALGLGLQFLLWYDEGEERNRGNFPPRFSGRQFPNYSSELNVNALELEDSALYLCASNTGVGNTIYFGEGSWLTVV.

This chain links TRBV11-2 with TRBJ2-1; D call uncertain. V was clipped by 2 bases and J by 6 bases, with 11 bases between them. Per the germline V gene, CDR1 is SGHAT and CDR2 is FQNNGV. The length of the CDR3 is 14 residues. The chain's CDR3 is CASSLLAHRNEQFF. CDR3 nucleotides: TGTGCCAGCAGCTTACTGGCTCACCGCAATGAGCAGTTCTTC.

The CDR3 DNA is TGTGCCAGTAGTCGCGGCGGGGAGCTGTTTTTT. Translation gives CASSRGGELFF. The chain is built from TRBV19 and TRBJ2-2; D is uncertain. The germline V and J ends were trimmed by 5 bases and 7 bases, with 5 bases remaining between them. The germline gives CDR1 LNHDA, CDR2 SQIVND (reference sequence). This CDR3 has 11 amino acids.

J is TRBJ1-2 and V is TRBV29-1; D gene ambiguous. V lost 7 bases and J lost 2, with 8 bases in between. Germline V CDR1 and CDR2: SQVTM, ANQGSEA. The length of the CDR3 is 11 residues. In nucleotides, the CDR3 is TGCAGCGGCGGGGAGAACTATGGCTACACCTTC. It yields the protein CSGGENYGYTF. Variable domain in full (rest from reference TRBV29-1 and TRBJ1-2): SAVISQKPSRDICQRGTSLTIQCQVDSQVTMMFWYRQQPGQSLTLIATANQGSEATYESGFVIDKFPISRPNLTFSTLTVSNMSPEDSSIYLCSGGENYGYTFGSGTRLTVV.

The chain carries TRBV3-1 (or the pseudogene TRBV3-2) and TRBJ2-7, with 13 bases fitting TRBD2. Losses at the gene ends were 1 base for V and 6 bases for J; bases not matched to a gene: 6. The CDR3 is 16 residues long. CDR1 and CDR2 from the germline V gene are LGHDT and YNNKEL (reference sequence). CDR3 nucleotides: TGTGCCAGCAGCCAAGTAGGGACTAGCGGGAAAGGCGAGCAGTACTTC. Protein sequence: CASSQVGTSGKGEQYF.

This chain connects TRBV6-5 to TRBJ1-5; 10 nucleotides line up with TRBD1. J gave up 4 bases and V 6 bases, and 6 bases lay outside the gene matches. Germline assignment: CDR1 MNHEY and CDR2 SVGAGI. CDR3 length: 15 amino acids. The CDR3 spells CASSQTGGINQPQHF. Here the CDR3 DNA reads TGTGCCAGCAGCCAGACAGGGGGCATAAATCAGCCCCAGCATTTT.

The chain is built from TRBV5-1 and TRBJ1-1; 9 bases agree with TRBD1. Losses at the gene ends were 1 base for V and 3 bases for J; bases not matched to a gene: 4. The germline gives CDR1 SGHRS, CDR2 YFSETQ. The CDR3 runs 15 residues. CDR3 bases: TGCGCCAGCAGCTTGCAGGGACAGGGCGACACTGAAGCTTTCTTT. It specifies CASSLQGQGDTEAFF.

The CDR3 sequence is CATGGGNNQPQHF. The CDR3 DNA reads as TGTGCCACCGGGGGGGGGAACAATCAGCCCCAGCATTTT. The rearrangement links TRBV6-5 to TRBJ1-5; a weak D match, TRBD1 (5 bases). V shed 10 bases and J shed 3 bases, with 13 bases lying between them. The CDR3 length is 13 residues. From germline, CDR1 is MNHEY and CDR2 SVGAGI.

The rearrangement uses TRBV27 and TRBJ2-7; no definite D call. The CDR3 is made up of 12 amino acids. The germline gives CDR1 MNHEY, CDR2 SMNVEV (reference sequence). V lost 1 base, J lost 3 bases, and 4 bases lay in between. CDR3 in DNA: TGTGCCAGCAGTTTATTGGGCTACGAGCAGTACTTC. As protein: CASSLLGYEQYF.

The V gene is TRBV6-5, the J gene TRBJ1-1; TRBD1 aligns across 9 bases. V lost 8 bases, J lost 5 bases, and 6 bases stayed unmatched. This CDR3 is 13 amino acids long. The germline CDR1 and CDR2 sequences are MNHEY and SVGAGI. In DNA, the CDR3 is TGTGCCAGCGGGCCACAGGGGGCGACTGAAGCTTTCTTT. Its translation is CASGPQGATEAFF.

V gene TRBV21-1 combines with J gene TRBJ1-1; TRBD1 is the table's D call and was not checked against the DNA. TRBV21-1 is marked as a pseudogene. This CDR3 is built from 12 residues. The CDR3 loop is CASSNRVTEAFF. The CDR3 coding sequence is TGTGCCAGCAGCAACAGGGTGACTGAAGCTTTCTTT.

This chain uses TRBV3-1 (or the pseudogene TRBV3-2) with TRBJ2-1; D might be TRBD2 (6 bases). Germline V gene data show CDR1 as LGHDT and CDR2 as YNNKEL (reference sequence). This CDR3 is 17 amino acids long. The V and J ends lost 1 base and 2 bases respectively, with 15 bases between them. Written as DNA, the CDR3 is TGTGCCAGCAGCCAAGGGCGGCTAGGAGGGCCCTACAATGAGCAGTTCTTC. Protein product: CASSQGRLGGPYNEQFF.

This clone was detected only once. The chain employs TRBV7-9 and TRBJ1-1; D perhaps matches TRBD1 (5 bases). Trimming pared 2 bases from V and 1 base from J, leaving 8 bases between. In germline, CDR1 is SEHNR, CDR2 FQNEAQ (reference sequence). This CDR3 is built from 14 residues. In nucleotides, the CDR3 is TGTGCCAGCAGCTTATTAACAGGGAACACTGAAGCTTTCTTT. Encoded protein: CASSLLTGNTEAFF.

Only one count was recorded for this clone. This rearrangement joins TRBV2 to TRBJ2-2; possibly TRBD2 for D (5 bases). V lost 5 bases, J lost 6 bases, and 16 bases lay in between. This CDR3 is built from 15 residues. Per germline, CDR1 SNHLY and CDR2 FYNNEI. CDR3 sequence (DNA): TGTGCCAGCAGTCAAACTATCGCGGAGGCCGGGGAGCTGTTTTTT. Residues: CASSQTIAEAGELFF.

This clone was recorded only once. The chain links TRBV27 to TRBJ2-1; weak D call: TRBD2 (6 bases). The CDR3 covers 16 residues. Per the germline V gene, CDR1 is MNHEY and CDR2 is SMNVEV (reference sequence). The ends were cut back, 6 bases at V and 4 bases at J, with 19 bases in the middle. This CDR3 is CASRKGTRRVYNEQFF. CDR3 sequence (DNA): TGTGCCAGCAGGAAGGGGACCCGGAGGGTTTACAATGAGCAGTTCTTC.

This sequence joins TRBV4-1 and TRBJ2-3, with TRBD2 matching over 10 bases. The trim removed 3 bases at V and 7 bases at J, leaving 13 bases unmatched. Germline values: CDR1 MGHRA, CDR2 YSYEKL. The CDR3 spans 17 residues. CDR3 sequence reads: CASSQTLLAGELNTQYF. Here the CDR3 DNA reads TGCGCCAGCAGCCAGACATTGCTAGCGGGAGAGTTAAATACGCAGTATTTT.

V gene TRBV7-9 combines with J gene TRBJ2-3; TRBD1 matches 8 bases. This CDR3 region has 15 residues. Germline CDR1 is SEHNR and CDR2 is FQNEAQ (reference sequence). The V segment lost 4 bases and the J segment 1 base; nucleotides outside the gene matches: 4. CDR3 DNA sequence: TGTGCCAGCAGCTCCAGGGGGCTTGGCACAGATACGCAGTATTTT. Translating it yields CASSSRGLGTDTQYF.

This clone was seen once. V usage is TRBV2 and J usage is TRBJ1-1; 9 bases are a match to TRBD1. Germline V gene data show CDR1 as SNHLY and CDR2 as FYNNEI. V trimming: 7 bases; J trimming: 7 bases; junction bases outside the gene matches: 7. The CDR3 covers 13 residues. This CDR3 is CASTWTGASEAFF. Written as DNA, the CDR3 is TGTGCCAGCACCTGGACAGGGGCTAGTGAAGCTTTCTTT.

The V gene is TRBV24-1, the J gene TRBJ2-1, with 10 bases fitting TRBD1. Per germline, CDR1 KGHDR and CDR2 SFDVKD. The length of the CDR3 is 15 residues. Unmatched junction bases numbered 8, after V lost 4 bases and J lost 9 bases. As DNA, the CDR3 is TGTGCCACCAGTGACTCTGGACAGGGGGTGAGTGAGCAGTTCTTC. Its translation is CATSDSGQGVSEQFF.

The V call is TRBV12-3 or TRBV12-4, the J call TRBJ1-2; 7 nucleotides match TRBD1. V lost 6 bases to trimming and J lost 7 bases; unmatched junction nucleotides: 8. There are 13 residues in the CDR3. CDR3 DNA sequence: TGTGCCAGCAGCCCGACAGGGAATCGTGGCTACACCTTC. Its protein is CASSPTGNRGYTF.

This clone has just one count. The chain uses TRBV4-1 and TRBJ2-1; 7 positions agree with TRBD2. The J segment lost 7 bases and the V segment lost 0 bases, leaving 6 bases of the junction unmatched. CDR1 and CDR2 (germline): MGHRA, YSYEKL. The CDR3 runs 15 residues. CDR3 loop: CASSQDRGSGNEQFF. CDR3 nucleotides: TGCGCCAGCAGCCAAGATCGGGGTAGCGGGAATGAGCAGTTCTTC.

CDR3 sequence reads: CASSRGGSSYNSPLHF. In DNA, the CDR3 is TGTGCCAGCAGTAGGGGAGGAAGCTCCTATAATTCACCCCTCCACTTT. V is TRBV25-1 and J is TRBJ1-6; weak D call: TRBD1 (5 bases). Trimming shortened V by 5 bases and J by 0 bases, and 11 bases separated the two germline ends. This CDR3 has 16 residues. The germline CDR1 and CDR2 sequences are MGHDK and SYGVNS.

The chain uses TRBV19 and TRBJ1-5, with 11 positions matching TRBD1. Germline lookup yields CDR1 LNHDA and CDR2 SQIVND (reference sequence). This CDR3 has 18 amino acids. Unmatched junction bases numbered 15, after V lost 6 bases and J lost 5 bases. This CDR3 is CASRIGTRRTGGYQPQHF. As DNA, the CDR3 is TGTGCCAGTAGAATTGGGACACGGAGGACAGGGGGCTATCAGCCCCAGCATTTT.

The chain combines TRBV4-1 with TRBJ2-1; D unclear. The V end lost 1 base, the J end lost 9 bases, and 16 bases lay between the germline ends. Germline CDR1 and CDR2: MGHRA and YSYEKL. The CDR3 totals 15 residues. The CDR3 spells CASSQGLLGNTEQFF. CDR3 DNA sequence: TGCGCCAGCAGCCAAGGCCTCCTCGGAAATACTGAGCAGTTCTTC.

The chain carries TRBV27 and TRBJ2-2; no clear D gene. Trimming took 4 bases from V and 2 from J, leaving 2 bases between them. Looked up from germline, CDR1 is MNHEY and CDR2 is SMNVEV (reference sequence). The CDR3 is 12 residues long. For the CDR3, the DNA is TGTGCCAGCAGTTATAACACCGGGGAGCTGTTTTTT. It yields the protein CASSYNTGELFF.